A selection of T cell receptor beta chains follows, all from one sample in a study of spatial heterogeneity in lung cancer. Each CDR3 protein gets one entry after TCRdb re-called the 5' RACE reads with MiXCR. The data show around 4,000 distinct CDR3 sequences, roughly 8% seen once. The source was lung tumor tissue, collected at surgery. Receptors were obtained from a male donor with early-stage non-small cell lung cancer. Each CDR3 is given with its conserved first and last residue. D genes are given only for firm matches. Not every row has a clone size; where given, it reads once, few, many or a size class.

v_gene	j_gene	d_gene	abundance	CDR3aa	CDR3nt
TRBV2	TRBJ1-5	.	many	CASSLRQQNQPQHF	TGTGCCAGCAGTTTGAGGCAGCAAAATCAGCCCCAGCATTTT
TRBV5-1	TRBJ2-2	.	many	CASSFGFTGELFF	TGCGCCAGCAGCTTCGGTTTCACCGGGGAGCTGTTTTTT
TRBV5-1	TRBJ1-1	.	.	CASSLDSQGTEAFF	TGCGCCAGCAGCTTGGACAGCCAGGGCACTGAAGCTTTCTTT
TRBV7-2	TRBJ1-4	.	few	CASSQHEKLFF	TGTGCCAGCAGCCAGCATGAAAAACTGTTTTTT
TRBV6-5	TRBJ1-6	.	medium-sized	CASSYSRWNTPLHF	TGTGCCAGCAGTTACTCCCGGTGGAATACACCCCTCCACTTT
TRBV20-1	TRBJ1-5	.	many	CSARLYSNQPQHF	TGCAGTGCTAGGCTCTATAGCAATCAGCCCCAGCATTTT
TRBV7-9	TRBJ2-7	TRBD1	medium-sized	CASSSQKTGGKDEQYF	TGTGCCAGCAGCTCCCAAAAGACAGGGGGGAAGGACGAGCAGTACTTC
TRBV20-1	TRBJ2-1	.	medium-sized	CSASIDEQFF	TGCAGTGCTAGTATAGATGAGCAGTTCTTC
TRBV7-9	TRBJ2-1	TRBD2	medium-sized	CASSLNKRGIYNEQFF	TGTGCCAGCAGCTTAAATAAGCGGGGGATTTACAATGAGCAGTTCTTC
TRBV18	TRBJ1-5	.	medium-sized	CASSPPDSLDQPQHF	TGTGCCAGCTCACCACCGGACAGTTTGGATCAGCCCCAGCATTTT
TRBV28	TRBJ1-2	TRBD1	medium-sized	CASSAGDRGGDGYTF	TGTGCCAGCAGTGCCGGAGACAGGGGAGGTGATGGCTACACCTTC
TRBV6-2/TRBV6-3	TRBJ2-3	.	many	CASSRDGTDTQYF	TGTGCCAGCAGCCGGGACGGCACAGATACGCAGTATTTT
TRBV29-1	TRBJ2-7	.	.	CSVEDHGGSEQYF	TGCAGCGTTGAAGATCACGGAGGGAGCGAGCAGTACTTC
TRBV5-1	TRBJ2-1	.	medium-sized	CASSLINEQFF	TGCGCCAGCAGCTTGATCAATGAGCAGTTCTTC
TRBV20-1	TRBJ1-1	.	many	CRVLGGSTEAFF	TGCAGGGTCTTAGGGGGTTCCACTGAAGCTTTCTTT
TRBV5-5	TRBJ1-1	.	medium-sized	CASSPQITQGRKEAFF	TGTGCCAGCAGCCCACAGATAACTCAGGGAAGAAAGGAAGCTTTCTTT
TRBV29-1	TRBJ2-7	.	many	CSVDWGRDEQYF	TGCAGCGTTGATTGGGGTAGAGACGAGCAGTACTTC
TRBV6-2/TRBV6-3	TRBJ2-6	.	.	CASSPVDFGANVLTF	TGTGCCAGCAGTCCAGTTGACTTTGGGGCCAACGTCCTGACTTTC
TRBV2	TRBJ2-3	.	medium-sized	CAGVLADTQYF	TGTGCCGGCGTACTCGCAGATACGCAGTATTTT
TRBV7-3	TRBJ2-1	.	medium-sized	CASSLRDGSYNEQFF	TGTGCCAGCAGCTTAAGGGACGGTTCCTACAATGAGCAGTTCTTC
TRBV7-6	TRBJ2-5	.	many	CASSLGPEETQYF	TGTGCCAGCAGCTTAGGGCCCGAGGAGACCCAGTACTTC
TRBV6-4	TRBJ2-2	.	.	CASSDSWRSRELFF	TGTGCCAGCAGTGACTCGTGGCGGTCTAGGGAGCTGTTTTTT
TRBV4-2	TRBJ2-5	.	.	CASSQEGETQYF	TGTGCCAGCAGCCAAGAAGGGGAGACCCAGTACTTC
TRBV27	TRBJ1-6	.	.	CASSLGGGSPLHF	TGTGCCAGCAGTCTAGGGGGAGGCTCACCCCTCCACTTT
TRBV7-2	TRBJ2-1	.	medium-sized	CASSPRGLKYNEQFF	TGTGCCAGCAGCCCTCGAGGACTAAAGTACAATGAGCAGTTCTTC
TRBV28	TRBJ2-1	.	few	CASSLRNEQFF	TGTGCCAGCAGTTTGCGCAATGAGCAGTTCTTC
TRBV6-6	TRBJ2-6	.	medium-sized	CASSYWPGSGANVLTF	TGTGCCAGCAGTTACTGGCCGGGCTCTGGGGCCAACGTCCTGACTTTC
TRBV19	TRBJ2-2	.	many	CASRRDSSGWNTGELFF	TGTGCCAGTAGGCGTGACAGCAGCGGGTGGAACACCGGGGAGCTGTTTTTT
TRBV7-2	TRBJ1-5	.	medium-sized	CASSDRLVGPQHF	TGTGCCAGCAGCGACCGTCTTGTTGGGCCCCAGCATTTT
TRBV5-4	TRBJ2-2	.	few	CASSFPGMNTGELFF	TGTGCCAGTAGCTTTCCAGGGATGAACACCGGGGAGCTGTTTTTT
TRBV5-1	TRBJ2-2	TRBD2	few	CASSPRASGRNTGELFF	TGCGCCAGCAGCCCCAGGGCTAGCGGGAGAAACACCGGGGAGCTGTTTTTT
TRBV5-4	TRBJ2-2	.	few	CASSLATGGLPGELFF	TGTGCCAGCAGCTTGGCAACCGGGGGGCTCCCCGGGGAGCTGTTTTTT
TRBV11-1	TRBJ2-1	TRBD2	many	CASSTGTSGEDEQFF	TGTGCCAGCAGCACCGGGACTAGCGGGGAAGATGAGCAGTTCTTC
TRBV7-2	TRBJ2-4	.	many	CASSLAPTSDIQYF	TGTGCCAGCAGCTTAGCCCCCACCAGCGACATTCAGTACTTC
TRBV28	TRBJ1-3	TRBD1	medium-sized	CAGRDRGPGNTIYF	TGTGCCGGGCGAGACAGGGGACCTGGAAACACCATATATTTT
TRBV6-2/TRBV6-3	TRBJ2-1	.	.	CASSYQVYNEQFF	TGTGCCAGCAGTTACCAGGTCTACAATGAGCAGTTCTTC
TRBV7-9	TRBJ2-1	TRBD2	many	CASSSGLALYNEQFF	TGTGCCAGCAGCTCGGGACTAGCGCTTTACAATGAGCAGTTCTTC
TRBV2	TRBJ1-2	.	medium-sized	CASSEPYNYGYTF	TGTGCCAGCAGTGAGCCATATAACTATGGCTACACCTTC
TRBV4-3	TRBJ2-4	.	large	CASSQQGSGNIQYF	TGCGCCAGCAGCCAGCAGGGTAGCGGAAACATTCAGTACTTC
TRBV6-2/TRBV6-3	TRBJ2-3	.	medium-sized	CASTRDNTDTQYF	TGTGCCAGCACCCGAGATAACACAGATACGCAGTATTTT
TRBV12-3/TRBV12-4	TRBJ1-5	TRBD1	medium-sized	CASSLQGDVPQPQHF	TGTGCCAGCAGTTTACAGGGGGATGTCCCTCAGCCCCAGCATTTT
TRBV3-2	TRBJ2-7	.	many	CASSQGARELYEQYF	TGTGCCAGCAGCCAAGGGGCACGGGAGCTATACGAGCAGTACTTC
TRBV20-1	TRBJ2-1	.	.	CSAKGTGKTGNEQFF	TGCAGTGCTAAGGGGACGGGAAAAACTGGCAATGAGCAGTTCTTC
TRBV29-1	TRBJ2-1	.	few	CSVEQAGSYNEQFF	TGCAGCGTTGAACAGGCGGGCTCCTACAATGAGCAGTTCTTC
TRBV4-3	TRBJ1-3	.	many	CASSQEWRWFWPTGNTIYF	TGCGCCAGCAGCCAAGAGTGGAGGTGGTTCTGGCCGACTGGAAACACCATATATTTT
TRBV20-1	TRBJ2-7	TRBD2	many	CSAKRGAGEEEQYF	TGCAGTGCTAAACGGGGAGCGGGAGAGGAAGAGCAGTACTTC
TRBV20-1	TRBJ2-1	.	medium-sized	CSAWGAGLPGNEQFF	TGCAGTGCATGGGGAGCGGGCCTACCGGGCAATGAGCAGTTCTTC
TRBV28	TRBJ1-4	TRBD1	many	CAATGQDEKLFF	TGTGCCGCAACGGGACAGGATGAAAAACTGTTTTTT
TRBV12-3/TRBV12-4	TRBJ1-1	.	medium-sized	CASSLAGGLEAFF	TGTGCCAGCAGTTTAGCCGGAGGACTTGAAGCTTTCTTT
TRBV27	TRBJ2-7	TRBD1	medium-sized	CASSFPHRGPYEQYF	TGTGCCAGCAGTTTCCCTCACAGGGGTCCCTACGAGCAGTACTTC
TRBV19	TRBJ1-2	.	many	CASSIGGFGYGYTF	TGTGCCAGTAGTATTGGGGGATTCGGCTATGGCTACACCTTC
TRBV19	TRBJ2-7	.	large	CASSTRQDLSEQYF	TGTGCCAGTAGTACGAGACAGGACCTGTCCGAGCAGTACTTC
TRBV7-6	TRBJ2-1	TRBD2	medium-sized	CASSPGLAGDHSYNEQFF	TGTGCCAGCAGCCCGGGACTAGCGGGGGACCACTCCTACAATGAGCAGTTCTTC
TRBV7-2	TRBJ2-1	TRBD2	medium-sized	CASSPRTSGIRNEQFF	TGTGCCAGCAGCCCCCGGACTAGCGGGATTAGGAATGAGCAGTTCTTC
TRBV6-2/TRBV6-3	TRBJ2-3	.	medium-sized	CASSPPWQDTQYF	TGTGCCAGCAGCCCGCCGTGGCAAGATACGCAGTATTTT